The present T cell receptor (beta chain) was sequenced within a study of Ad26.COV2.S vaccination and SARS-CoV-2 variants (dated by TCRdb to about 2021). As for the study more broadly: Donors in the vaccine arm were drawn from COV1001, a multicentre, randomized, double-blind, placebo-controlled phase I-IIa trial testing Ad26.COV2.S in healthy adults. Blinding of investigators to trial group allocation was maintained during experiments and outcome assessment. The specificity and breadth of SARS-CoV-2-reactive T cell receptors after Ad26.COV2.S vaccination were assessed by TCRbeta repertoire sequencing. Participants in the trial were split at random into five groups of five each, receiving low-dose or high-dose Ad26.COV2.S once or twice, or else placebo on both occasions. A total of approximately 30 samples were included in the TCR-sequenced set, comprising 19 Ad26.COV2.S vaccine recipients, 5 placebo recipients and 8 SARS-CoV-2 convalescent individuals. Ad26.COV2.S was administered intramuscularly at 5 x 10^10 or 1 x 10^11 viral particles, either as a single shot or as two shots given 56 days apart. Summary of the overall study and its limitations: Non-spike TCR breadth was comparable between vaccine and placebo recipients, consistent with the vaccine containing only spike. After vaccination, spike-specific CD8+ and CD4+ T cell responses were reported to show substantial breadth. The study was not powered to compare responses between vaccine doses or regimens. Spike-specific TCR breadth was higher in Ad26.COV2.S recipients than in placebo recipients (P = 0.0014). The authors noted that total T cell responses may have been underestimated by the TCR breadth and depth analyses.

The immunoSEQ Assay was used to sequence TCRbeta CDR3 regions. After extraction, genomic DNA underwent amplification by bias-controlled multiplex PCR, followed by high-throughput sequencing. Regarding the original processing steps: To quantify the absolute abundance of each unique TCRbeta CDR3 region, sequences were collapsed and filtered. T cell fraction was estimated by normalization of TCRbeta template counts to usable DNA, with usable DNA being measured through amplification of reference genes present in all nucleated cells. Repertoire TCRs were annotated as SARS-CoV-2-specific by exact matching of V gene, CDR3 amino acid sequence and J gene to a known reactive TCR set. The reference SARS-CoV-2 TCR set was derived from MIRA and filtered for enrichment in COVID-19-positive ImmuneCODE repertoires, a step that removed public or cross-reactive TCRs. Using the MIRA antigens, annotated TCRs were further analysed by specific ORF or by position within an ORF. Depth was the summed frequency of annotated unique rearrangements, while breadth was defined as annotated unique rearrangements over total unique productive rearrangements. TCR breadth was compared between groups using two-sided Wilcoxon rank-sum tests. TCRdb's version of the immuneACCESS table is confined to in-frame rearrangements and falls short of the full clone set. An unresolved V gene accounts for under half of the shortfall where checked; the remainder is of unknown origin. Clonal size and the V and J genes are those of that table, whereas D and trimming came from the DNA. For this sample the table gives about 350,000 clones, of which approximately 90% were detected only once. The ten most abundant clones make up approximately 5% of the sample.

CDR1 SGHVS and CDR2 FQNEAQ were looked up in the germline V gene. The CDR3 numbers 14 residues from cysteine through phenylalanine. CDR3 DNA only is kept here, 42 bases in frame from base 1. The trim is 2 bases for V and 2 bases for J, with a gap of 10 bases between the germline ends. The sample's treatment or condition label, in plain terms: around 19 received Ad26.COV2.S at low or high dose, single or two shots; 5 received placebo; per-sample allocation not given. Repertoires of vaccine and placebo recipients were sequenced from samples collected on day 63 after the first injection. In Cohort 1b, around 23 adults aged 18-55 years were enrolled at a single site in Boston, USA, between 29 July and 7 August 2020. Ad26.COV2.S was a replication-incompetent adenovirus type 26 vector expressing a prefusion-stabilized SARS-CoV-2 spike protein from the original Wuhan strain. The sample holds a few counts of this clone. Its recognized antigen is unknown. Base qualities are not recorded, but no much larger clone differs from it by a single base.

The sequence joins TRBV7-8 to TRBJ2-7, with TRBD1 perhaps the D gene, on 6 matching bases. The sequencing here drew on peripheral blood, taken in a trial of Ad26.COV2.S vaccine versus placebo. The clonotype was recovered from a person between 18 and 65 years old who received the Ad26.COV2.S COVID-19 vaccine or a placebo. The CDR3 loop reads CASSLQQGTYEQYF. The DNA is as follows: TGTGCCAGCAGCTTACAACAGGGAACCTACGAGCAGTACTTC.